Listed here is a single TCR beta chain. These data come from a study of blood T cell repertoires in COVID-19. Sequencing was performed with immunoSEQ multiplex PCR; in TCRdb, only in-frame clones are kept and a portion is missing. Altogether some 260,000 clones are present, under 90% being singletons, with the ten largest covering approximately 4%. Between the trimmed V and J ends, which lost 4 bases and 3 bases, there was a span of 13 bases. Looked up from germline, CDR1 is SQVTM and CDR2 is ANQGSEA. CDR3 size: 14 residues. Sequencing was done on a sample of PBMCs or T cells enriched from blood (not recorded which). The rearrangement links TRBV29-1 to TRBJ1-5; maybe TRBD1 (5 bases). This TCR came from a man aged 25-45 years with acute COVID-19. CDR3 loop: CSVVIAGLNQPQHF. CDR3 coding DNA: TGCAGCGTTGTTATAGCAGGGCTCAATCAGCCCCAGCATTTT.